Each of the 19 T cell receptor beta chains below was sequenced from the same sample in a study of T cell repertoires in cytomegalovirus infection. MiXCR, run by TCRdb on the reads, gives a single entry per CDR3 protein. The repertoire holds under 150,000 distinct CDR3 sequences, with more than 7% as singletons. Sequenced: PBMCs. These receptors all stem from a human donor in good health (CMV status not recorded). Some clones in this sample may be carry-over from other donors' samples.

This clonotype was seen many times. The rearrangement joins TRBV12-3 or TRBV12-4 to TRBJ1-6, with 10 positions matching TRBD1. J lost 9 bases, V lost 3 bases, and 5 bases had no gene match. This CDR3 contains 15 residues. In DNA, the CDR3 is TGTGCCAGCAGTTTGGGGACAGGGGCAGTTTCACCCCTCCACTTT. It is translated as CASSLGTGAVSPLHF.

This clonotype was detected a few times. The chain uses TRBV5-1 and TRBJ2-5; 8 positions agree with TRBD2. This CDR3 has 15 amino acids. Looked up from germline, CDR1 is SGHRS and CDR2 is YFSETQ. J lost 4 bases, V lost 2 bases, and 7 bases had no gene match. The CDR3: CASSLFRGGTETQYF. The CDR3 nucleotides read TGCGCCAGCAGCTTATTTCGGGGGGGGACAGAGACCCAGTACTTC.

Ten or more counts support this clonotype. This chain uses TRBV28 with TRBJ1-6; D may be TRBD1 (5 bases). The CDR3 totals 16 residues. The V end lost 1 base, the J end lost 6 bases, and 13 bases lay between the germline ends. Germline V gives CDR1 MDHEN, CDR2 SYDVKM. CDR3 amino acids: CASSLFRGVGNSPLHF. The CDR3 nucleotides are TGTGCCAGCAGTTTATTCAGAGGGGTGGGTAATTCACCCCTCCACTTT.

The CDR3 sequence is CASSRSGPGTQETQYF. CDR3 nucleotide sequence: TGTGCCAGCAGTCGATCCGGTCCAGGGACTCAAGAGACCCAGTACTTC. The genes are TRBV6-5 and TRBJ2-5, with a weak D call TRBD2 (6 bases). Trimming took off 5 bases at V and 2 bases at J, with 18 bases between the two ends. CDR3 size: 16 residues. Germline V gives CDR1 MNHEY, CDR2 SVGAGI.

This clonotype was seen at least ten times. The rearrangement joins TRBV28 to TRBJ2-1; 10 bases fit TRBD1. The CDR3 is 16 amino acids. Germline CDR1 reads MDHEN; CDR2 reads SYDVKM. After removal of 4 bases from V and 7 bases from J, the junction contained 10 bases not matched to a gene. CDR3 in DNA: TGTGCCAGCAGTTCACTAATGACAGGGGGCCGGAATGAGCAGTTCTTC. Its translation: CASSSLMTGGRNEQFF. Supplemented by reference TRBV28 and TRBJ2-1, the full variable domain reads DVKVTQSSRYLVKRTGEKVFLECVQDMDHENMFWYRQDPGLGLRLIYFSYDVKMKEKGDIPEGYSVSREKKERFSLILESASTNQTSMYLCASSSLMTGGRNEQFFGPGTRLTVL.

This clonotype was seen a handful of times. This chain joins TRBV19 and TRBJ1-1; a possible D gene is TRBD1 (5 bases). The length of the CDR3 is 14 residues. V was cut by 3 bases and J by 4 bases, with 12 bases left in between. CDR1 is LNHDA, CDR2 SQIVND, per germline (reference sequence). CDR3 sequence reads: CASSIGADGTEAFF. The DNA for the CDR3 is TGTGCCAGTAGTATCGGGGCGGATGGCACTGAAGCTTTCTTT.

This chain joins TRBV29-1 and TRBJ1-4; no reliable D call. The CDR3 runs 11 residues. CDR1 is SQVTM, CDR2 ANQGSEA, per germline. V was trimmed by 7 bases and J by 4 bases, leaving 7 bases between them. CDR3 coding DNA: TGCAGCGGGAACAGTAATGAAAAACTGTTTTTT. This gives the protein CSGNSNEKLFF.

This clonotype was seen ten or more times. The chain links TRBV5-1 to TRBJ2-3, with 9 bases fitting TRBD2. The V segment lost 1 base and the J segment 10 bases; nucleotides outside the gene matches: 16. The CDR3 is made up of 17 amino acids. CDR1 SGHRS and CDR2 YFSETQ come from the germline V gene. The CDR3: CASSLTPGLATAGAQYF. In nucleotides, the CDR3 is TGCGCCAGCAGCTTGACACCGGGACTAGCTACCGCTGGGGCGCAGTATTTT.

The chain uses TRBV6-6 and TRBJ2-7; 10 bases map to TRBD1. V shed 4 bases, J shed 3 bases, and the junction held 12 bases outside the gene matches. The germline V gene has CDR1 MNHNY and CDR2 SVGAGI (reference sequence). This CDR3 has 17 residues. The CDR3 loop reads CASSLRDGGQGVYEQYF. The CDR3 nucleotides are TGTGCCAGCAGTTTAAGGGACGGAGGACAGGGGGTCTACGAGCAGTACTTC.

This clonotype was counted ten times or more. The chain recombines TRBV7-3 with TRBJ2-1; D is ambiguous. This CDR3 is built from 11 residues. CDR1 and CDR2 (germline): SGHTA, FQGTGA. V was cut by 0 bases and J by 9 bases, with 3 bases left in between. CDR3 bases: TGTGCCAGCAGCTTAACCGGTGAGCAGTTCTTC. It yields the protein CASSLTGEQFF.

This clonotype came up many times. The chain carries TRBV7-2 and TRBJ2-5; a weak D match, TRBD1 (6 bases). The CDR3 is 15 amino acids. The germline V gene has CDR1 SGHTA and CDR2 FQGNSA. V gave up 1 base and J gave up 1 base, with 10 bases separating them. CDR3 sequence: CASSLVDRSQETQYF. CDR3 DNA sequence: TGTGCCAGCAGCTTAGTCGACAGGTCCCAAGAGACCCAGTACTTC. Complete variable domain (other parts from reference TRBV7-2 and TRBJ2-5): GAGVSQSPSNKVTEKGKDVELRCDPISGHTALYWYRQSLGQGLEFLIYFQGNSAPDKSGLPSDRFSAERTGGSVSTLTIQRTQQEDSAVYLCASSLVDRSQETQYFGPGTRLLVL.

This clonotype was seen many times. The CDR3 DNA is TGTGCCAGCAGACCCCAGGGGGCGGGGGAAAAACTGTTTTTT. The encoded protein is CASRPQGAGEKLFF. The chain is built from TRBV28 and TRBJ1-4, with 8 bases identical to TRBD1. CDR3 size: 14 residues. V dropped 6 bases and J dropped 8; count of bases not matched to a gene: 8. Looked up from germline, CDR1 is MDHEN and CDR2 is SYDVKM.

Only a few counts were recorded for this clonotype. The gene calls are TRBV9 and TRBJ1-2, with no clear D. This CDR3 contains 15 residues. Trimming cost V 0 bases and J 6 bases, with 15 bases left between them. Per germline, CDR1 SGDLS and CDR2 YYNGEE. CDR3 sequence reads: CASSVVTGFGDGYTF. The CDR3 nucleotides are TGTGCCAGCAGCGTAGTTACCGGGTTTGGCGATGGCTACACCTTC.

Many counts were recorded for this clonotype. The chain combines TRBV20-1 with TRBJ1-1; the D is unclear. CDR1 DFQATT and CDR2 SNEGSKA come from the germline V gene (reference sequence). The CDR3 is made up of 11 amino acids. V lost 0 bases and J 6 bases, leaving 5 bases between the germline ends. CDR3 residues: CSARDPPEAFF. CDR3 nucleotides: TGCAGTGCTAGAGATCCCCCTGAAGCTTTCTTT.

This clonotype came up a few times. The chain links TRBV5-1 to TRBJ2-7; 12 nucleotides align to TRBD1. V lost 4 bases, J lost 5 bases, and 7 bases stayed unmatched. Germline V gene sequence: CDR1 SGHRS, CDR2 YFSETQ. This CDR3 has 15 residues. CDR3 sequence (DNA): TGCGCCAGCAGCCTAACCGGGACAGGGGGCAACGAGCAGTACTTC. Its translation is CASSLTGTGGNEQYF. Looking up the rest from reference TRBV5-1 and TRBJ2-7 gives the full variable domain: KAGVTQTPRYLIKTRGQQVTLSCSPISGHRSVSWYQQTPGQGLQFLFEYFSETQRNKGNFPGRFSGRQFSNSRSEMNVSTLELGDSALYLCASSLTGTGGNEQYFGPGTRLTVT.

The table lists this clonotype with many counts. V is TRBV6-5 and J is TRBJ2-3; 10 nucleotides align to TRBD2. The CDR3 contains 15 residues. The ends lost 6 bases at V and 4 bases at J; junction bases unmatched: 7. The germline V gene has CDR1 MNHEY and CDR2 SVGAGI. The CDR3 region has the DNA TGTGCCAGCAGGTCTAGCGGGGGAGACCCAGATACGCAGTATTTT. Its translation: CASRSSGGDPDTQYF.

This clonotype was found a few times. The V gene is TRBV27, the J gene TRBJ2-2; TRBD1 is a possible D gene (5 bases). V was cut by 7 bases and J by 1 base, with 19 bases left in between. CDR1 and CDR2 from the germline V gene are MNHEY and SMNVEV (reference sequence). The CDR3 consists of 17 residues. CDR3 in DNA: TGTGCCAGCACTCTCAACGATGGGGCAGGGAACACCGGGGAGCTGTTTTTT. Its translation is CASTLNDGAGNTGELFF.

The chain is built from TRBV3-1 and TRBJ2-5; D perhaps matches TRBD1 (6 bases). Germline V gene lookup returns CDR1 LGHDT and CDR2 YNNKEL (reference sequence). The CDR3 runs to 12 residues. V was cut by 9 bases and J by 10 bases, with 18 bases left in between. The CDR3 DNA reads TGTGCCAGTTGCGTAAGAGAAGGGGGCCAGTACTTC. Translating it yields CASCVREGGQYF.

The rearrangement links TRBV20-1 to TRBJ2-3; TRBD1 is a possible D gene (6 bases). The CDR3 runs 14 residues. V was shortened by 3 bases and J by 1 base, with 11 bases between the two germline ends. The V gene's germline CDR1 is DFQATT and CDR2 SNEGSKA (reference sequence). The CDR3 coding sequence is TGCAGTGCTAGGCCCAGGGGCCGCACAGATACGCAGTATTTT. It yields the protein CSARPRGRTDTQYF.